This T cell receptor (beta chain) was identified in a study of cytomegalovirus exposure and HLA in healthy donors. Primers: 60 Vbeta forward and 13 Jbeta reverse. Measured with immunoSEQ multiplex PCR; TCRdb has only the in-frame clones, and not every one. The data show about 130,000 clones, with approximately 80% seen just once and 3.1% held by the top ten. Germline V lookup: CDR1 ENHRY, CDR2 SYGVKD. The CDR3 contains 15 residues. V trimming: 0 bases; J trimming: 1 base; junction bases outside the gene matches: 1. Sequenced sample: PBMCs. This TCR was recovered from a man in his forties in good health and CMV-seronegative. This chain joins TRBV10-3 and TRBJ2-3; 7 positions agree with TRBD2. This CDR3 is CAISESTSGTDTQYF. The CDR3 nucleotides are TGTGCCATCAGTGAGTCAACTAGCGGCACAGATACGCAGTATTTT.